This T cell receptor beta chain is from a study of T cell responses to AZD1222 COVID-19 vaccine (dated by TCRdb to 2020 to 2022). For the wider study: AZD1222 recipients given second doses at about 4 weeks or at about 12 weeks were pooled, since spike-specific TCR depth and breadth were not found to differ between the two schedules. Enrollment into the trials was organized by age into subgroups of 18-55, 56-69 and 70-plus years, and those subgroups contained approximately 150, 30 and 60 TCR-sequenced participants, respectively. A total of just over 230 trial participants underwent TCR sequencing, of whom some 210 received two doses of AZD1222 and some 25 received two doses of the MenACWY control vaccine.

The CDR3 regions of human TCRbeta chains were analyzed by immunosequencing. For the original study's pipeline: TCRs in the repertoires were matched against a reference library of SARS-CoV-2-specific TCRs that had been generated with the MIRA antigen-specificity platform. Breadth was defined as the fraction of unique TCRs that were SARS-CoV-2-associated. Depth was defined as the fraction of total T cells that were SARS-CoV-2-associated. Using the MIRA data, every spike-specific TCR was mapped to the spike region that the TCR reacted to and assigned to either a CD4 or a CD8 class. Log10-transformed breadth and depth values were compared by one-way ANOVA with Sidak's multiple comparisons tests. Drawn from immuneACCESS, this table holds only the in-frame rearrangements with V and J called that TCRdb kept. Clones are partly lost; checked studies trace under half to an unresolved V gene and leave the rest unexplained. V and J calls and clone size come straight from that table; D and trimming were deduced from the DNA. This sample gives about 120,000 clones in total; 92% of them show up just once. Approximately 1% of the sample goes to the ten largest clones.

The time point label corresponds to: baseline before first vaccination. Samples from vaccinated people were obtained from the UK trials COV001 and COV002, which included a single-blind randomized controlled phase 2/3 trial of AZD1222 (ChAdOx1 nCoV-19) in healthy adults. Trial participant PBMC samples were collected at day 0 and day 28 after the second dose for TCRbeta chain sequencing. The germline V gene specifies KGHDR as CDR1 and SFDVKD as CDR2. The germline V and J ends show losses of 9 bases and 4 bases respectively, and no gene match explains 6 bases of the junction. From the cysteine up to the phenylalanine, the CDR3 has a length of 14 residues. Just CDR3 DNA is preserved here, 42 bases in frame from base 1. Findings and caveats that apply to the study as a whole: No day 14 peak-response samples were available, so repertoires were characterized only after the peak T cell response. Most participants were white British and females outnumbered males, and the authors suggested that clonal diversity may have been underestimated. CD4 TCRs associated with the vaccine covered the entire spike protein, and the dominant responses were in regions 160-218 and 743-854. Only five to seven AZD1222 recipients were SARS-CoV-2 seropositive at baseline, limiting conclusions about previously exposed vaccinees. Reportedly, close to half of the unique spike-specific TCRs recognized epitopes lying outside the regions that are mutated in the B.1.351 and B.1.1.7 variants. The 56-69-year group was small, and its depth increase did not reach significance, likely because of low power. Spike-specific TCR breadth and depth rose significantly after two AZD1222 doses compared with day 0 and with MenACWY recipients.

A remark on this clone: What antigen it recognizes has not been identified. No qualities accompany the bases; no much larger clone lies one base away.

Sample: peripheral blood, taken on day 0 of AZD1222 vaccination. This receptor was taken from an adult in good health. The chain employs TRBV24-1 and TRBJ2-1, and 9 junction bases match TRBD1. The DNA reads as follows: TGTGCCACCGAACAGGGGGCGGGTTACAATGAGCAGTTCTTC. It specifies CATEQGAGYNEQFF.